The 3 T cell receptor beta chains reported below all come from one sample, sequenced in a study of T cells in Graves' hyperthyroidism and ophthalmopathy. Researchers amplified the TCR beta CDR3 regions from RNA transcripts. The primer set for the first-round RT-PCR of the TCR CDR3 was HTBI. TCRdb reprocessed the multiplex PCR reads via MiXCR and lists one record per CDR3 protein. The sample lists about half a million distinct CDR3 sequences; roughly a sixth were seen once. Specimen: blood. The receptors originated from a young woman with Graves' ophthalmopathy.

In this sample, this clonotype turned up a few times. This chain uses TRBV4-2 with TRBJ2-3; D is unclear. The V end lost 0 bases, the J end lost 2 bases, and 12 bases lay between the germline ends. The CDR3 consists of 16 residues. Germline lookup yields CDR1 LGHNA and CDR2 YNFKEQ. The CDR3 is CASSQDYAANTDTQYF. The CDR3 bases are TGTGCCAGCAGCCAAGATTACGCAGCCAACACAGATACGCAGTATTTT.

J is TRBJ2-1 and V is TRBV20-1, with 7 nucleotides matching TRBD2. The CDR3 consists of 18 residues. The J segment lost 7 bases and the V segment lost 0 bases, leaving 18 bases of the junction unmatched. From germline, CDR1 is DFQATT and CDR2 SNEGSKA (reference sequence). DNA for the CDR3: TGCAGTGCTAGAGATTTCGGGCTAGCGGAGGGGTATGGGAATGAGCAGTTCTTC. Amino acid sequence: CSARDFGLAEGYGNEQFF.

The chain joins TRBV6-2 or TRBV6-3 to TRBJ1-2; D might be TRBD1 (6 bases). Trimming took 2 bases from V and 6 from J, leaving 10 bases between them. Germline V lookup: CDR1 MNHEY, CDR2 SVGEGT. This CDR3 spans 13 amino acids. CDR3 protein: CASSYQDRDGYTF. Written as DNA, the CDR3 is TGTGCCAGCAGTTACCAGGACAGAGATGGCTACACCTTC.